This T cell receptor beta chain stems from a study of T cells in Graves' hyperthyroidism and ophthalmopathy. Amplification of TCR beta CDR3 regions used RNA as the template. The HTBI primer set was used in a first-round RT-PCR of the TCR CDR3. TCRdb ran MiXCR on the multiplex PCR reads and lists one entry per CDR3 protein. The table has hundreds of thousands of distinct CDR3 sequences, 15% to 20% seen once. The CDR3 is 14 residues long. The ends lost 5 bases at V and 8 bases at J; junction bases unmatched: 10. Broader study findings: In blood, most of the thyroid clonotypes expanded above 0.001 were also present.

As concerns this clonotype: The antigen remains unidentified.

Pregnant or lactating patients were excluded, as were those with uncontrolled infection or other autoimmune disease. The origin of this receptor is a woman under 30 with Graves' ophthalmopathy. The sample was blood. The V gene is TRBV12-3 or TRBV12-4, the J gene TRBJ2-3; TRBD2 matches at 7 bases. CDR3 bases: TGTGCCAGCAGTCCCCAGGGAGGGCGGGGTACGCAGTATTTT. It encodes CASSPQGGRGTQYF.